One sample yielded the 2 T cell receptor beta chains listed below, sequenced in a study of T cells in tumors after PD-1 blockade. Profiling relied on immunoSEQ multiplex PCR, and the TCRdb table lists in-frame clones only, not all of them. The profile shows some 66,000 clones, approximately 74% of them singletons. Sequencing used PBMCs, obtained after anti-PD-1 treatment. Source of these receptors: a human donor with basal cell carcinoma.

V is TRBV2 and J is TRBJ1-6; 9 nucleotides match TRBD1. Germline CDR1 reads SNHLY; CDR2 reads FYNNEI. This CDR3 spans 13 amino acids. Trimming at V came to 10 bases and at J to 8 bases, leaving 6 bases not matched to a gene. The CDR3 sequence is CANGQGSDSPLHF. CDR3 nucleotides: TGTGCCAACGGACAGGGGTCTGATTCACCCCTCCACTTT.

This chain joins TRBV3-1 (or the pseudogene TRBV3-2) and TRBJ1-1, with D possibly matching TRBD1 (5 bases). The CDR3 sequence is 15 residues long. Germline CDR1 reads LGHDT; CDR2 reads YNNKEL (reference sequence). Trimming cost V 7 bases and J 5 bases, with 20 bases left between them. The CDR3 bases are TGTGCCAGCACTTTGAGAGGGGACCCGCGGACTGAAGCTTTCTTT. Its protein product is CASTLRGDPRTEAFF.